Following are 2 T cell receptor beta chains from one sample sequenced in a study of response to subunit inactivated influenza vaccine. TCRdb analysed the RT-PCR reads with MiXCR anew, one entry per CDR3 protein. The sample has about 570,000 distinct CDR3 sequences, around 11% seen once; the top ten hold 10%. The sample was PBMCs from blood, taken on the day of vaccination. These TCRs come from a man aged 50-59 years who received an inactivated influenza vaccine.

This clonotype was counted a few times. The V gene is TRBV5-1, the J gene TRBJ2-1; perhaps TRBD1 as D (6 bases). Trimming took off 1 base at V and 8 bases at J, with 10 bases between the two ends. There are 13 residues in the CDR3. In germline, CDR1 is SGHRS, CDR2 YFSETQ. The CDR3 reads CASSLTRQDEQFF. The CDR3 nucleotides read TGCGCCAGCAGCTTGACCCGACAGGATGAGCAGTTCTTC. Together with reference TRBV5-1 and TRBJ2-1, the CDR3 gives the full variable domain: KAGVTQTPRYLIKTRGQQVTLSCSPISGHRSVSWYQQTPGQGLQFLFEYFSETQRNKGNFPGRFSGRQFSNSRSEMNVSTLELGDSALYLCASSLTRQDEQFFGPGTRLTVL.

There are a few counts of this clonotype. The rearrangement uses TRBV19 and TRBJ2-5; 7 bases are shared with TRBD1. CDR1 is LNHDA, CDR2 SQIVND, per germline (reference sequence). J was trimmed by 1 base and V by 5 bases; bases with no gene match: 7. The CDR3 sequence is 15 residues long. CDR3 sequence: CASSLRDSGQETQYF. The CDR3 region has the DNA TGTGCCAGTAGTTTACGGGACAGCGGCCAAGAGACCCAGTACTTC.